The present T cell receptor beta chain was sequenced within a study of T cell responses to AZD1222 COVID-19 vaccine. This clone was counted once. The antigen remains unidentified. Within the sample, other DNA sequences also encode this same CDR3. Study-wide points: White British ancestry dominated among donors, who included more females, and clonal diversity was possibly underestimated. Recipients of two AZD1222 doses showed rising Spike-specific TCR breadth and depth.

Sequenced by immunoSEQ multiplex PCR; TCRdb stores in-frame clones only, minus some. The data contain roughly 200,000 clones, 90% to 95% of them singletons. V was pared by 1 base and J by 3 bases, with 0 bases between. The CDR3 runs to 11 residues. The V call is TRBV12-3 or TRBV12-4, the J call TRBJ1-1; D remains unclear. Specimen: peripheral blood, collected 28 days after the second dose of the MenACWY control vaccine. This TCR came from an adult who received the MenACWY meningococcal vaccine as a control. The CDR3 DNA follows: TGTGCCAGCAGTTTAGACACTGAAGCTTTCTTT. Protein: CASSLDTEAFF.